The 20 T cell receptor beta chains below all came from one sample that was sequenced in a study of blood T cell repertoires in COVID-19. The protocol was immunoSEQ multiplex PCR, while the TCRdb copy is restricted to in-frame clones and leaves out a portion. The sample yields about 180,000 clones, about 88% seen once. Sequenced sample: PBMCs or T cells enriched from blood (not recorded which). These receptors were taken from a woman aged 40 to 50 with acute COVID-19.

V usage is TRBV27 and J usage is TRBJ2-7; the D is unclear. Germline V gives CDR1 MNHEY, CDR2 SMNVEV (reference sequence). The CDR3 is 14 amino acids. The V gene lost 2 bases and the J gene lost 1 base, with 9 bases spanning the gap. The CDR3 spells CASSLTLLSYEQYF. CDR3 nucleotides: TGTGCCAGCAGTTTAACTCTTCTGTCCTACGAGCAGTACTTC.

This clone was seen only once. The chain employs TRBV5-1 and TRBJ1-1, with D possibly matching TRBD1 (6 bases). There are 15 residues in the CDR3. Per the germline V gene, CDR1 is SGHRS and CDR2 is YFSETQ. V was trimmed by 0 bases and J by 5 bases, leaving 14 bases between them. This CDR3 is CASSLDRGARTEAFF. CDR3 in DNA: TGCGCCAGCAGCTTGGATCGGGGGGCGAGGACTGAAGCTTTCTTT.

This clone came up once. V and J are TRBV10-1 and TRBJ2-3, with a tentative D call TRBD2 (6 bases). This CDR3 comprises 16 residues. CDR1 and CDR2 from the germline V gene are WNHNN and SYGVQD (reference sequence). The V gene lost 2 bases and the J gene lost 0 bases, with 12 bases spanning the gap. CDR3 sequence reads: CASSERGLRSTDTQYF. The CDR3 DNA is TGCGCCAGCAGTGAGCGGGGACTGCGAAGCACAGATACGCAGTATTTT.

The genes are TRBV2 and TRBJ2-1; 8 bases fit TRBD2. Germline assignment: CDR1 SNHLY and CDR2 FYNNEI. This CDR3 region has 13 residues. V shed 5 bases, J shed 12 bases, and the junction held 9 bases outside the gene matches. CDR3 in amino acids: CASSSDGGAAQFF. In DNA, the CDR3 is TGTGCCAGCAGTTCTGACGGGGGGGCCGCGCAGTTCTTC.

The chain recombines TRBV4-1 with TRBJ2-5; a weak D match, TRBD2 (5 bases). Germline-derived CDR1 and CDR2 are MGHRA and YSYEKL. The CDR3 is made up of 17 amino acids. Trimming left V 1 base short and J 3 bases short, with 18 bases between. DNA of the CDR3: TGCGCCAGCAGCCAAGGTCTTCTATCAACCGGGGAAGAGACCCAGTACTTC. It translates to CASSQGLLSTGEETQYF.

This clone was observed once. This chain joins TRBV27 and TRBJ2-1; 14 positions match TRBD2. CDR1 and CDR2 (germline): MNHEY, SMNVEV (reference sequence). Trimming took 7 bases from V and 3 from J; bases not matched to a gene: 14. The CDR3 sequence is 19 residues long. The DNA of the CDR3 is TGTGCCAGCAATGCAGCGACCGGGACTAGCGGGAGATTCTACAATGAGCAGTTCTTC. This encodes CASNAATGTSGRFYNEQFF.

This clone was counted a single time. The J gene is TRBJ2-2, the V gene TRBV7-6; 12 positions agree with TRBD2. Looked up from germline, CDR1 is SGHVS and CDR2 is FNYEAQ. The CDR3 consists of 17 residues. V lost 1 base and J lost 4; bases outside the gene matches: 4. The CDR3 is CASSLGLAGDLTGELFF. The CDR3 region has the DNA TGTGCCAGCAGCTTAGGACTAGCGGGGGACCTCACCGGGGAGCTGTTTTTT. The variable domain in full, with the rest retrieved from reference TRBV7-6 and TRBJ2-2, is GAGVSQSPRYKVTKRGQDVALRCDPISGHVSLYWYRQALGQGPEFLTYFNYEAQQDKSGLPNDRFSAERPEGSISTLTIQRTEQRDSAMYRCASSLGLAGDLTGELFFGEGSRLTVL.

This clone showed up just once. V is TRBV4-3 and J is TRBJ2-7, with TRBD1 matching 9 bases. This CDR3 contains 12 residues. With V trimmed by 9 bases and J by 5 bases, 5 bases remained unmatched. The V gene's germline CDR1 is LGHNA and CDR2 YSLEER. CDR3 in DNA: TGCGCCAGAAACAGGGGGCGGAACGAGCAGTACTTC. It yields the protein CARNRGRNEQYF.

The rearrangement joins TRBV30 to TRBJ1-6; D remains ambiguous. This CDR3 is built from 16 residues. V was shortened by 3 bases and J by 1 base, with 13 bases between the two germline ends. Germline CDR1 is GTSNPN and CDR2 is SVGIG (reference sequence). The CDR3 nucleotides read TGTGCCTGGAGCGTATCGGGTTTGTCCTATAATTCACCCCTCCACTTT. It translates to CAWSVSGLSYNSPLHF.

This clone was detected a few times. The J gene is TRBJ2-2, the V gene TRBV7-3; D remains ambiguous. CDR1 SGHTA and CDR2 FQGTGA come from the germline V gene. The length of the CDR3 is 13 residues. The V end lost 1 base, the J end lost 4 bases, and 4 bases lay between the germline ends. In DNA form, the CDR3 reads TGTGCCAGCAGCTTAAGGGCCACCGGGGAGCTGTTTTTT. Translated: CASSLRATGELFF. Full variable domain (missing parts from reference TRBV7-3 and TRBJ2-2): GAGVSQTPSNKVTEKGKYVELRCDPISGHTALYWYRQSLGQGPEFLIYFQGTGAADDSGLPNDRFFAVRPEGSVSTLKIQRTERGDSAVYLCASSLRATGELFFGEGSRLTVL.

The J gene is TRBJ2-5, the V gene TRBV5-4; 8 positions match TRBD2. Germline V CDR1 and CDR2: SGHNT, YYREEE (reference sequence). The CDR3 length is 14 residues. The V segment lost 4 bases and the J segment 1 base; nucleotides outside the gene matches: 3. CDR3 bases: TGTGCCAGCAGCCCCGGGGGGGCCCAAGAGACCCAGTACTTC. Translating it yields CASSPGGAQETQYF.

This sequence joins TRBV19 and TRBJ1-2, with a tentative D call TRBD1 (6 bases). Per the germline V gene, CDR1 is LNHDA and CDR2 is SQIVND (reference sequence). The CDR3 is 14 residues long. V lost 5 bases and J 6 bases, leaving 16 bases between the germline ends. The CDR3 region is CASSVSFRTDGYTF. As DNA, the CDR3 is TGTGCCAGTAGTGTCTCCTTTAGGACAGATGGCTACACCTTC. Full variable domain (missing parts from reference TRBV19 and TRBJ1-2): DGGITQSPKYLFRKEGQNVTLSCEQNLNHDAMYWYRQDPGQGLRLIYYSQIVNDFQKGDIAEGYSVSREKKESFPLTVTSAQKNPTAFYLCASSVSFRTDGYTFGSGTRLTVV.

The chain employs TRBV7-8 and TRBJ1-5; possibly TRBD1 for D (6 bases). CDR1 SGHVS and CDR2 FQNEAQ come from the germline V gene. Deletions cut 4 bases from V and 0 bases from J, with 22 bases between. This CDR3 region has 19 residues. The CDR3: CASSSPPGGGGNSNQPQHF. The CDR3 DNA follows: TGTGCCAGCAGCTCCCCCCCGGGAGGGGGAGGCAATAGCAATCAGCCCCAGCATTTT.

This chain joins TRBV7-2 and TRBJ1-2; 9 bases agree with TRBD1. CDR3 length: 15 residues. Germline V lookup: CDR1 SGHTA, CDR2 FQGNSA. J gave up 8 bases and V 1 base, and 8 bases lay outside the gene matches. The CDR3 DNA reads TGTGCCAGCAGCTTAGGTAGGACAGGGGTCGGAGGCTACACCTTC. It codes for CASSLGRTGVGGYTF.

The gene calls are TRBV3-1 (or the pseudogene TRBV3-2) and TRBJ2-5; the D gene is possibly TRBD1 (6 bases). Germline-derived CDR1 and CDR2 are LGHDT and YNNKEL (reference sequence). This CDR3 has 15 amino acids. V was cut by 4 bases and J by 3 bases, with 15 bases left in between. CDR3 nucleotide sequence: TGTGCCAGCAGCCCGTACCGGACAGTAGAAGAGACCCAGTACTTC. Amino acid sequence: CASSPYRTVEETQYF.

This rearrangement joins TRBV11-2 to TRBJ2-1; 8 bases line up with TRBD2. The CDR3 has 15 amino acids. V shed 5 bases and J 9 bases; nucleotides not matched to a gene: 12. Germline V CDR1 and CDR2: SGHAT, FQNNGV. CDR3 in amino acids: CASSPPGGGPVEQFF. Here the CDR3 DNA reads TGTGCCAGCAGCCCACCCGGCGGGGGGCCGGTTGAGCAGTTCTTC.

Here the CDR3 reads CASSDGQGGNTIYF. CDR3 DNA sequence: TGTGCCAGCAGCGACGGACAGGGGGGAAACACCATATATTTT. The rearrangement joins TRBV9 to TRBJ1-3; 9 nucleotides align to TRBD1. The V gene's germline CDR1 is SGDLS and CDR2 YYNGEE. With 3 bases clipped from V and 4 bases from J, the junction kept 2 bases outside the gene matches. The CDR3 covers 14 residues.

The chain links TRBV12-5 to TRBJ2-1; possibly TRBD2 for D (6 bases). The CDR3 runs 16 residues. Germline V gene sequence: CDR1 LGHNT, CDR2 FRNRAP. Trimming left V 0 bases short and J 0 bases short, with 9 bases between. CDR3: CASGLVIGSSYNEQFF. Written as DNA, the CDR3 is TGTGCTAGTGGTTTGGTAATCGGGAGCTCCTACAATGAGCAGTTCTTC.

In its sample, this clone was seen once. CDR3 amino acids: CASSLGLASPYEQYF. In DNA form, the CDR3 reads TGCGCCAGCAGCTTGGGCCTAGCATCCCCCTACGAGCAGTACTTC. The V call is TRBV5-1, the J call TRBJ2-7; D might be TRBD2 (5 bases). This CDR3 has 15 amino acids. Germline CDR1 reads SGHRS; CDR2 reads YFSETQ. V was clipped by 0 bases and J by 2 bases, with 12 bases between them.

CDR3 sequence reads: CASSQETGGAYNEQFF. DNA for the CDR3: TGCGCCAGCAGCCAAGAAACGGGGGGGGCATACAATGAGCAGTTCTTC. The rearrangement links TRBV4-1 to TRBJ2-1; TRBD2 matches 8 bases. The V segment lost 0 bases and the J segment 4 bases; nucleotides outside the gene matches: 5. The germline CDR1 and CDR2 sequences are MGHRA and YSYEKL. This CDR3 is built from 16 residues.